This passage covers 3 T cell receptor beta chains from one sample sequenced in a study of T cell responses to AZD1222 COVID-19 vaccine. Only in-frame clones appear in the TCRdb table, and some are missing; sequencing was by immunoSEQ multiplex PCR. This table holds under 150,000 clones, roughly 87% found once. Sample: peripheral blood, taken on day 0 of AZD1222 vaccination. The receptor source for this set is an adult in good health.

The gene calls are TRBV28 and TRBJ2-7; no definite D call. V was pared by 6 bases and J by 4 bases, with 7 bases between. The CDR3 sequence is 11 residues long. Germline CDR1 is MDHEN and CDR2 is SYDVKM. The chain's CDR3 is CASRTFYEQYF. CDR3 in DNA: TGTGCCAGCAGGACCTTTTACGAGCAGTACTTC.

The V gene is TRBV28, the J gene TRBJ1-3; D might be TRBD1 (5 bases). The CDR3 length is 15 residues. The V end lost 4 bases, the J end lost 0 bases, and 10 bases lay between the germline ends. Germline V gives CDR1 MDHEN, CDR2 SYDVKM. CDR3 DNA: TGTGCCAGCAGTTCAGGGTCCCTCTCTGGAAACACCATATATTTT. Translation gives CASSSGSLSGNTIYF. The full variable domain, its missing parts supplied by reference TRBV28 and TRBJ1-3, is DVKVTQSSRYLVKRTGEKVFLECVQDMDHENMFWYRQDPGLGLRLIYFSYDVKMKEKGDIPEGYSVSREKKERFSLILESASTNQTSMYLCASSSGSLSGNTIYFGEGSWLTVV.

The V and J genes are TRBV6-1 and TRBJ1-1; no clear D. This CDR3 region has 14 residues. V was trimmed by 1 base and J by 4 bases, leaving 10 bases between them. Germline-derived CDR1 and CDR2 are MNHNS and SASEGT. The DNA of the CDR3 is TGTGCCAGCAGTGAAGGTGGGCTGAGCACTGAAGCTTTCTTT. Translating gives CASSEGGLSTEAFF.